Below, 26 T cell receptor beta chains from the same sample are listed, as sequenced in a study of T-cell memory formation after mild COVID-19. TCRdb reanalysed the 5' RACE reads using MiXCR and keeps one entry per CDR3 protein. The top ten clones hold about 8.1% of a sample with hundreds of thousands of distinct CDR3 sequences, over 15% of them seen once. Sequencing was carried out using PBMCs or a T cell subset sorted from them (not recorded which). The origin of the receptors is an adult woman who had mild COVID-19 (a few samples of this study predate the infection). Cell type and time point are not known.

V and J are TRBV7-2 and TRBJ1-3; 7 bases fit TRBD1. There are 14 residues in the CDR3. The germline CDR1 and CDR2 sequences are SGHTA and FQGNSA. V shed 6 bases, J shed 5 bases, and the junction held 7 bases outside the gene matches. The CDR3 DNA reads as TGTGCCAGCAGGAATCGGGACAGCAGAAACACCATATATTTT. Amino acids: CASRNRDSRNTIYF.

The chain joins TRBV7-2 to TRBJ2-4; D is unresolved. Germline V gene sequence: CDR1 SGHTA, CDR2 FQGNSA. The germline V and J ends were trimmed by 0 bases and 5 bases, with 8 bases remaining between them. CDR3 length equals 14 residues. The CDR3 region is CASSLAFPQNIQYF. The DNA of the CDR3 is TGTGCCAGCAGCTTAGCGTTTCCTCAAAACATTCAGTACTTC.

The V and J genes are TRBV4-1 and TRBJ1-2; no definite D call. The CDR3 totals 16 residues. The V end was cut by 5 bases, the J end by 10 bases, with 26 bases between. The germline gives CDR1 MGHRA, CDR2 YSYEKL. For the CDR3, the DNA is TGCGCCAGCAGCACCCAGACCCGCTGGGATTCGGTAGACTACACCTTC. Translating it yields CASSTQTRWDSVDYTF.

The chain combines TRBV12-3 or TRBV12-4 with TRBJ2-5; 7 nucleotides line up with TRBD2. The CDR3 length is 15 residues. With 7 bases clipped from V and 5 bases from J, the junction kept 13 bases outside the gene matches. This chain's CDR3 is CASIREGMGMETQYF. CDR3 nucleotides: TGTGCCAGCATAAGGGAGGGGATGGGGATGGAGACCCAGTACTTC.

In this sample, this clonotype turned up a few times. V usage is TRBV5-1 and J usage is TRBJ1-1; D is unclear. Germline CDR1 is SGHRS and CDR2 is YFSETQ. This CDR3 has 14 amino acids. V was cut by 3 bases and J by 6 bases, with 15 bases left in between. The CDR3 bases are TGCGCCAGCAGCTCGTCCGGGTCCGGGGCTGAAGCTTTCTTT. Translation: CASSSSGSGAEAFF.

This clonotype was recorded a few times. This chain uses TRBV7-9 with TRBJ1-2; D ambiguous. V was shortened by 1 base and J by 9 bases, with 6 bases between the two germline ends. The CDR3 sequence is 11 residues long. Germline CDR1 is SEHNR and CDR2 is FQNEAQ (reference sequence). In DNA form, the CDR3 reads TGTGCCAGCAGCTTAGACGGCCGCTACACCTTC. Translation gives CASSLDGRYTF.

V and J are TRBV5-1 and TRBJ2-6; D gene unclear. This CDR3 contains 15 residues. Trimming stripped 0 bases from V and 2 bases from J, with 6 bases between. In germline, CDR1 is SGHRS, CDR2 YFSETQ. The CDR3 spells CASSLGFTGANVLTF. For the CDR3, the DNA is TGCGCCAGCAGCTTGGGGTTCACTGGGGCCAACGTCCTGACTTTC.

This clonotype was counted a few times. This chain links TRBV12-3 or TRBV12-4 with TRBJ1-2; D unresolved. The V and J ends lost 6 bases and 1 base respectively, with 15 bases between them. The CDR3 consists of 15 residues. The DNA of the CDR3 is TGTGCCAGCAGACCTTTCCCGACCTTTAACTATGGCTACACCTTC. Residues: CASRPFPTFNYGYTF.

This clonotype was counted at least ten times. J is TRBJ2-7 and V is TRBV9; unclear D gene. This CDR3 contains 14 residues. The germline gives CDR1 SGDLS, CDR2 YYNGEE. V gave up 0 bases and J gave up 1 base, with 8 bases separating them. In DNA form, the CDR3 reads TGTGCCAGCAGCGTAGAGTGGGAATCCTACGAGCAGTACTTC. This codes for CASSVEWESYEQYF.

This clonotype was detected only a few times. This chain connects TRBV7-9 to TRBJ2-1, with D maybe TRBD2 (5 bases). V lost 5 bases and J 8 bases, leaving 13 bases between the germline ends. Germline CDR1 reads SEHNR; CDR2 reads FQNEAQ (reference sequence). The CDR3 extends over 13 amino acids. The CDR3 bases are TGTGCCAGCAGCAGTGAGGGTACCCATGAGCAGTTCTTC. Translation: CASSSEGTHEQFF.

The genes are TRBV30 and TRBJ2-7; TRBD1 aligns across 8 bases. V shed 5 bases, J shed 4 bases, and the junction held 10 bases outside the gene matches. The germline V gene has CDR1 GTSNPN and CDR2 SVGIG (reference sequence). This CDR3 has 14 amino acids. The CDR3 DNA is TGTGCCTGGCGAAATCAGGGGGCGCCGTACGAGCAGTACTTC. Translated: CAWRNQGAPYEQYF. Full variable domain (missing parts from reference TRBV30 and TRBJ2-7): SQTIHQWPATLVQPVGSPLSLECTVEGTSNPNLYWYRQAAGRGLQLLFYSVGIGQISSEVPQNLSASRPQDRQFILSSKKLLLSDSGFYLCAWRNQGAPYEQYFGPGTRLTVT.

The chain is built from TRBV18 and TRBJ1-5; D is possibly TRBD1 (5 bases). This CDR3 region has 14 residues. The V and J ends lost 3 bases and 6 bases respectively, with 12 bases between them. CDR1 and CDR2 (germline): KGHSH, LQKENI. CDR3 residues: CASSPGEAGQPQHF. CDR3 DNA sequence: TGTGCCAGCTCACCGGGGGAGGCGGGTCAGCCCCAGCATTTT.

This clonotype was picked up a small number of times. The chain is built from TRBV15 and TRBJ1-4; D is perhaps TRBD1 (6 bases). Germline lookup yields CDR1 LNHNV and CDR2 YYDKDF (reference sequence). V dropped 5 bases and J dropped 0 bases, with 10 bases sitting between them. The length of the CDR3 is 15 residues. For the CDR3, the DNA is TGTGCCACCAGCTCGGGGGCCGCAACTAATGAAAAACTGTTTTTT. It codes for CATSSGAATNEKLFF.

The chain employs TRBV18 and TRBJ2-7, with D perhaps matching TRBD2 (5 bases). V dropped 5 bases and J dropped 3 bases, with 11 bases sitting between them. Germline CDR1 reads KGHSH; CDR2 reads LQKENI. This CDR3 region has 13 residues. The CDR3 protein is CASSTRADYEQYF. In nucleotides, the CDR3 is TGTGCCAGCTCAACACGAGCGGACTACGAGCAGTACTTC.

The CDR3 region is CASSQTGASYEQYF. CDR3 in DNA: TGTGCCAGCAGCCAGACGGGGGCCTCCTACGAGCAGTACTTC. The rearrangement uses TRBV6-1 and TRBJ2-7; D may be TRBD1 or TRBD2 (6 bases each). The CDR3 has 14 amino acids. The germline V gene encodes CDR1 MNHNS and CDR2 SASEGT. With 6 bases removed from V and 0 bases from J, the gap between germline ends came to 12 bases.

This clonotype has more than one count but fewer than ten. The chain recombines TRBV11-3 with TRBJ2-7, with 9 positions matching TRBD2. The CDR3 covers 14 residues. The V and J ends lost 2 bases and 2 bases, in that order; junction bases with no gene match: 1. Germline CDR1 is SGHNT and CDR2 is YENEEA. The DNA of the CDR3 is TGTGCCAGCAGCTTACGGACTAGCGCCTACGAGCAGTACTTC. Its translation is CASSLRTSAYEQYF.

The chain joins TRBV29-1 to TRBJ2-5; no firm D call. Between the trimmed V and J ends, which lost 5 bases and 1 base, there was a span of 14 bases. The CDR3 is 14 amino acids. CDR1 is SQVTM, CDR2 ANQGSEA, per germline. The CDR3 bases are TGCAGCGTTCCTGGCCCGGGTTTCCAAGAGACCCAGTACTTC. Translation gives CSVPGPGFQETQYF.

This clonotype was counted many times. The genes are TRBV12-3 or TRBV12-4 and TRBJ2-5; 7 bases map to TRBD1. The V gene end was trimmed by 6 bases and the J gene end by 4 bases; junction bases not matched to a gene: 5. The CDR3 loop spans 13 amino acids. CDR3 loop: CASSRDRGETQYF. CDR3 sequence (DNA): TGTGCCAGCAGCCGGGACAGAGGAGAGACCCAGTACTTC.

The rearrangement links TRBV13 to TRBJ1-1; D ambiguous. Trimming left V 1 base short and J 4 bases short, with 10 bases between. The CDR3 runs 14 residues. The germline CDR1 and CDR2 sequences are PRHDT and FYEKMQ (reference sequence). Written as DNA, the CDR3 is TGTGCCAGCAGCTTAGTGTTGGGGAGCACTGAAGCTTTCTTT. Translation: CASSLVLGSTEAFF.

The chain uses TRBV27 and TRBJ2-2, with TRBD2 identical over 13 bases. Germline loops: CDR1 MNHEY, CDR2 SMNVEV (reference sequence). CDR3 length: 20 amino acids. V lost 2 bases and J lost 0; bases outside the gene matches: 9. Here the CDR3 reads CASSLRTTGTSGTNTGELFF. CDR3 bases: TGTGCCAGCAGTTTAAGGACAACCGGGACTAGCGGGACGAACACCGGGGAGCTGTTTTTT.

This clonotype was seen just once. The chain has TRBV27 and TRBJ2-5, with TRBD1 matching over 8 bases. The CDR3 length is 15 residues. J gave up 5 bases and V 5 bases, and 10 bases lay outside the gene matches. Germline V gives CDR1 MNHEY, CDR2 SMNVEV (reference sequence). CDR3 in amino acids: CASSPYLQGAETQYF. The CDR3 DNA follows: TGTGCCAGCAGTCCCTACCTCCAGGGGGCGGAGACCCAGTACTTC.

V gene TRBV10-3 combines with J gene TRBJ2-1; 10 bases map to TRBD2. This CDR3 has 16 residues. J gave up 5 bases and V 4 bases, and 8 bases lay outside the gene matches. CDR1 ENHRY and CDR2 SYGVKD come from the germline V gene. The CDR3 sequence: CAISGPSGGLDNEQFF. CDR3 DNA: TGTGCCATCAGTGGTCCTAGCGGGGGCCTAGACAATGAGCAGTTCTTC.

This chain links TRBV5-1 with TRBJ2-3, with unresolved D. This CDR3 has 14 residues. Trimming cost V 0 bases and J 1 base, with 6 bases left between them. Germline V gene lookup returns CDR1 SGHRS and CDR2 YFSETQ. In DNA, the CDR3 is TGCGCCAGCAGCTTGGGAGACCGCACAGATACGCAGTATTTT. Residues: CASSLGDRTDTQYF.

The chain couples TRBV5-6 to TRBJ2-7; D is undetermined. The CDR3 totals 13 residues. Germline values: CDR1 SGHDT, CDR2 YYEEEE. Trimming stripped 3 bases from V and 1 base from J, with 8 bases between. The CDR3 nucleotides read TGTGCCAGCAGCTCCCGGATGTCCTACGAGCAGTACTTC. It codes for CASSSRMSYEQYF.

V gene TRBV4-3 combines with J gene TRBJ2-1, with D possibly matching TRBD2 (6 bases). The CDR3 contains 13 residues. V was shortened by 3 bases and J by 7 bases, with 10 bases between the two germline ends. Per germline, CDR1 LGHNA and CDR2 YSLEER. CDR3 DNA sequence: TGCGCCAGCAGCCACGAACTAGCAAATGAGCAGTTCTTC. Residues: CASSHELANEQFF.

This clonotype was observed a handful of times. The chain carries TRBV3-1 and TRBJ1-6; perhaps TRBD1 as D (5 bases). The CDR3 length is 13 residues. Germline V gene sequence: CDR1 LGHDT, CDR2 YNNKEL (reference sequence). V was pared by 4 bases and J by 5 bases, with 6 bases between. For the CDR3, the DNA is TGTGCCAGCAGCCCGGGGGATAATTCACCCCTCCACTTT. It specifies CASSPGDNSPLHF.